One sample yielded the 23 T cell receptor beta chains listed below, sequenced in a study of T cell responses to AZD1222 COVID-19 vaccine. Repertoires were generated with immunoSEQ multiplex PCR, while TCRdb's copy carries only in-frame clones and drops some. The sample carries fewer than 55,000 clones, approximately 79% recorded once. Sequenced here: peripheral blood, sampled on day 0 of MenACWY control vaccination. All receptors come from an adult in good health.

The chain uses TRBV5-1 and TRBJ2-5, with a tentative D call TRBD2 (6 bases). Trimming took off 1 base at V and 2 bases at J, with 15 bases between the two ends. The V gene's germline CDR1 is SGHRS and CDR2 YFSETQ. This CDR3 has 16 amino acids. The CDR3 loop reads CASSLQGTGVQETQYF. DNA of the CDR3: TGCGCCAGCAGCTTGCAGGGAACGGGGGTTCAAGAGACCCAGTACTTC.

The chain couples TRBV5-4 to TRBJ2-3; D call uncertain. This CDR3 region has 13 residues. Germline values: CDR1 SGHNT, CDR2 YYREEE (reference sequence). Between the trimmed V and J ends, which lost 4 bases and 0 bases, there was a span of 6 bases. The CDR3 nucleotides read TGTGCCAGCAGCCCCTCTAGCACAGATACGCAGTATTTT. This sequence encodes CASSPSSTDTQYF.

The chain employs TRBV27 and TRBJ2-7, with a tentative D call TRBD2 (5 bases). The CDR3 spans 13 residues. The germline gives CDR1 MNHEY, CDR2 SMNVEV (reference sequence). The V end lost 5 bases, the J end lost 7 bases, and 15 bases lay between the germline ends. As DNA, the CDR3 is TGTGCCAGCAGTCCAGCCCCAAGGAGGGAGCAGTACTTC. Residues: CASSPAPRREQYF.

The chain is built from TRBV9 and TRBJ1-6; D is possibly TRBD1 (6 bases). CDR1 and CDR2 (germline): SGDLS, YYNGEE. The CDR3 spans 16 residues. Trimming left V 0 bases short and J 6 bases short, with 13 bases between. The CDR3 nucleotides read TGTGCCAGCAGCGTAGGGTCACAGGGCCGTAATTCACCCCTCCACTTT. It yields the protein CASSVGSQGRNSPLHF. Full variable domain (outside the CDR3, taken from reference TRBV9 and TRBJ1-6): DSGVTQTPKHLITATGQRVTLRCSPRSGDLSVYWYQQSLDQGLQFLIQYYNGEERAKGNILERFSAQQFPDLHSELNLSSLELGDSALYFCASSVGSQGRNSPLHFGNGTRLTVT.

V gene TRBV5-4 combines with J gene TRBJ1-3; TRBD1 is a possible D gene (5 bases). Per the germline V gene, CDR1 is SGHNT and CDR2 is YYREEE (reference sequence). V dropped 0 bases and J dropped 0 bases, with 10 bases sitting between them. This CDR3 is built from 16 residues. The CDR3 DNA is TGTGCCAGCAGCTTGGGGGGCGTACGCTCTGGAAACACCATATATTTT. This sequence encodes CASSLGGVRSGNTIYF.

The chain carries TRBV5-5 and TRBJ1-5; D remains ambiguous. CDR3 length equals 14 residues. CDR1 and CDR2 (germline): SGHKS, YYEKEE (reference sequence). Trimming cost V 3 bases and J 5 bases, with 12 bases left between them. The CDR3 DNA reads TGTGCCAGCAGCTCCTCAGGCTTAGATCAGCCCCAGCATTTT. Translating gives CASSSSGLDQPQHF.

V gene TRBV5-3 combines with J gene TRBJ1-6, with D maybe TRBD1 (5 bases). TRBV5-3 is an ORF, with its function uncertain. The ends were cut back, 4 bases at V and 9 bases at J, with 17 bases in the middle. CDR3 length: 15 amino acids. DNA of the CDR3: TGTGCCAGAAGCCGCGTACGAGGGGCAGGTTCACCCCTCCACTTT. Amino acids: CARSRVRGAGSPLHF.

The rearrangement links TRBV7-9 to TRBJ1-1, with 7 positions matching TRBD1. Germline V gene data show CDR1 as SEHNR and CDR2 as FQNEAQ (reference sequence). There are 12 residues in the CDR3. V shed 6 bases and J 9 bases; nucleotides not matched to a gene: 7. This chain's CDR3 is CASRYGQAQAFF. Written as DNA, the CDR3 is TGTGCCAGCAGATACGGACAGGCTCAAGCTTTCTTT.

This clone occurred once. For the CDR3, the DNA is TGTGCCAGCTTGGACAGCCCTTTCCCCCGATACGAGCAGTACTTC. Its translation: CASLDSPFPRYEQYF. The V call is TRBV6-5, the J call TRBJ2-7; tentatively, D is TRBD1 (6 bases). With 8 bases removed from V and 4 bases from J, the gap between germline ends came to 21 bases. In germline, CDR1 is MNHEY, CDR2 SVGAGI. The CDR3 loop spans 15 amino acids.

The V gene is TRBV7-9, the J gene TRBJ2-1; 9 positions match TRBD1. Germline V gene sequence: CDR1 SEHNR, CDR2 FQNEAQ (reference sequence). The CDR3 spans 17 residues. J gave up 6 bases and V 4 bases, and 13 bases lay outside the gene matches. CDR3: CASSSGQGGSSGNEQFF. The CDR3 nucleotides are TGTGCCAGCAGCTCGGGACAGGGTGGATCTTCCGGCAATGAGCAGTTCTTC.

The CDR3 nucleotides are TGTGCCATCAGTGGGGCCGGGAACGGGGAGCTGTTTTTT. This codes for CAISGAGNGELFF. The rearrangement uses TRBV10-3 and TRBJ2-2; maybe TRBD2 (5 bases). The CDR3 covers 13 residues. Germline CDR1 is ENHRY and CDR2 is SYGVKD. Trimming cost V 4 bases and J 7 bases, with 10 bases left between them.

This clone was recorded a few times. The V and J genes are TRBV7-2 and TRBJ2-1; no definite D call. CDR3 length: 13 amino acids. Germline V gene data show CDR1 as SGHTA and CDR2 as FQGNSA. Trimming shortened V by 4 bases and J by 9 bases, and 13 bases separated the two germline ends. The CDR3 protein is CASSSDTGGEQFF. The CDR3 DNA reads as TGTGCCAGCAGCTCCGACACCGGCGGTGAGCAGTTCTTC.

The rearrangement joins TRBV7-8 to TRBJ1-3, with D unclear. Between the trimmed V and J ends, which lost 7 bases and 0 bases, there was a span of 10 bases. The germline V gene encodes CDR1 SGHVS and CDR2 FQNEAQ. The CDR3 is 14 amino acids. CDR3 sequence (DNA): TGTGCCAGCAAGTCCGGCAACTCTGGAAACACCATATATTTT. It yields the protein CASKSGNSGNTIYF.

In nucleotides, the CDR3 is TGTGCCAGTACCCGGGACAGGGTGGTTACTGGGGCCAACGTCCTGACTTTC. Translated: CASTRDRVVTGANVLTF. This chain connects TRBV19 to TRBJ2-6; 9 bases map to TRBD1. The germline V gene encodes CDR1 LNHDA and CDR2 SQIVND (reference sequence). The trim removed 7 bases at V and 2 bases at J, leaving 9 bases unmatched. CDR3 length equals 17 residues. Based on the CDR3 plus reference TRBV19 and TRBJ2-6, the full variable domain is DGGITQSPKYLFRKEGQNVTLSCEQNLNHDAMYWYRQDPGQGLRLIYYSQIVNDFQKGDIAEGYSVSREKKESFPLTVTSAQKNPTAFYLCASTRDRVVTGANVLTFGAGSRLTVL.

The J gene is TRBJ2-1, the V gene TRBV5-3; D ambiguous. TRBV5-3 is an open reading frame, and its role is uncertain. The CDR3 has 17 amino acids. The V end was cut by 4 bases, the J end by 1 base, with 18 bases between. The CDR3 spells CARSPRVTMRSYNEQFF. The CDR3 DNA reads as TGTGCCAGAAGCCCTAGGGTTACCATGAGGTCCTACAATGAGCAGTTCTTC.

The count of this clone is one. The chain joins TRBV4-2 to TRBJ1-5; 7 bases agree with TRBD1. Trimming cost V 5 bases and J 7 bases; bases outside gene matches: 8. The CDR3 has 14 amino acids. The V gene's germline CDR1 is LGHNA and CDR2 YNFKEQ. CDR3 in amino acids: CASSKDRTLQPQHF. CDR3 nucleotide sequence: TGTGCCAGCAGCAAGGACAGGACCTTACAGCCCCAGCATTTT.

The genes are TRBV9 and TRBJ2-3, with D unresolved. Looked up from germline, CDR1 is SGDLS and CDR2 is YYNGEE. Trimming pared 4 bases from V and 1 base from J, leaving 1 base between. CDR3 length equals 11 residues. CDR3 protein: CASSRTDTQYF. DNA of the CDR3: TGTGCCAGCAGCCGCACAGATACGCAGTATTTT.

J is TRBJ1-1 and V is TRBV18; unclear D gene. The germline V gene has CDR1 KGHSH and CDR2 LQKENI. The CDR3 consists of 14 residues. V lost 6 bases and J 0 bases, leaving 11 bases between the germline ends. CDR3: CASSERPMNTEAFF. The CDR3 DNA reads as TGTGCCAGCTCGGAGAGGCCCATGAACACTGAAGCTTTCTTT.

This clone was observed a few times. This chain links TRBV19 with TRBJ1-1, with D possibly being TRBD1 (6 bases). Germline V gene lookup returns CDR1 LNHDA and CDR2 SQIVND (reference sequence). This CDR3 is built from 15 residues. V dropped 5 bases and J dropped 0 bases, with 13 bases sitting between them. The CDR3 nucleotides read TGTGCCAGTAGTTTGGGGGGCAGCTTGAACACTGAAGCTTTCTTT. Its protein is CASSLGGSLNTEAFF.

This clone has just a few counts. As DNA, the CDR3 is TGTGCCATCAGTGAGTTAGGGGGAAGGAATGAAAAACTGTTTTTT. Protein: CAISELGGRNEKLFF. The chain uses TRBV10-3 and TRBJ1-4; a weak D match, TRBD1 (6 bases). CDR3 length: 15 residues. Trimming pared 1 base from V and 5 bases from J, leaving 11 bases between. Germline V gene data show CDR1 as ENHRY and CDR2 as SYGVKD.

CDR3 loop: CAWSGLAGGRGEQFF. The CDR3 nucleotides are TGTGCCTGGAGCGGACTAGCGGGGGGCCGGGGTGAGCAGTTCTTC. This chain uses TRBV30 with TRBJ2-1, with 14 bases identical to TRBD2. V trimming: 3 bases; J trimming: 9 bases; junction bases outside the gene matches: 7. The CDR3 spans 15 residues. CDR1 is GTSNPN, CDR2 SVGIG, per germline (reference sequence).

The CDR3: CASSQIAGGYNEQFF. The CDR3 nucleotides read TGTGCCAGCAGTCAAATAGCGGGAGGCTACAATGAGCAGTTCTTC. The J gene is TRBJ2-1, the V gene TRBV27; 10 bases line up with TRBD2. The CDR3 contains 15 residues. Germline CDR1 and CDR2: MNHEY and SMNVEV (reference sequence). V shed 5 bases, J shed 3 bases, and the junction held 4 bases outside the gene matches.

The chain carries TRBV5-5 and TRBJ2-1; weak D call: TRBD1 (5 bases). The CDR3 has 13 residues. Germline values: CDR1 SGHKS, CDR2 YYEKEE (reference sequence). Trimming removed 4 bases from V and 7 bases from J, with 12 bases in between. The CDR3 spells CASSPTGGNEQFF. CDR3 DNA sequence: TGTGCCAGCAGCCCAACAGGTGGTAATGAGCAGTTCTTC.